Below are 27 T cell receptor beta chains sequenced from a single sample in a study of blood T cell repertoires in COVID-19. Assay: immunoSEQ multiplex PCR; the TCRdb copy retains only in-frame clones and omits some. This sample has some 190,000 clones; 82% occur once, and the top ten carry approximately 8%. The sample was peripheral blood. These receptors were taken from a woman aged 60-70 years with COVID-19, enrolled during active disease.

This chain joins TRBV7-8 and TRBJ1-1, with D possibly being TRBD1 (5 bases). The germline V and J ends were trimmed by 4 bases and 2 bases, with 17 bases remaining between them. The CDR3 totals 16 residues. Per germline, CDR1 SGHVS and CDR2 FQNEAQ. This CDR3 is CASSSLPSTANTEAFF. CDR3 DNA: TGTGCCAGCAGCTCCCTTCCTTCGACAGCCAACACTGAAGCTTTCTTT.

V and J are TRBV7-9 and TRBJ1-3; 11 bases fit TRBD1. The CDR3 is made up of 17 amino acids. The trim removed 4 bases at V and 3 bases at J, leaving 8 bases unmatched. The V gene's germline CDR1 is SEHNR and CDR2 FQNEAQ (reference sequence). The CDR3 sequence: CASSSWGQGGIGNTIYF. CDR3 DNA: TGTGCCAGCAGCTCTTGGGGACAGGGGGGAATTGGAAACACCATATATTTT.

DNA for the CDR3: TGTGCCAGCATTTCTCGCCTTGGGGGGGCCGGGGAGCTGTTTTTT. Protein sequence: CASISRLGGAGELFF. This chain connects TRBV6-5 to TRBJ2-2; 7 nucleotides align to TRBD2. Looked up from germline, CDR1 is MNHEY and CDR2 is SVGAGI. V trimming: 7 bases; J trimming: 6 bases; junction bases outside the gene matches: 11. The length of the CDR3 is 15 residues.

This CDR3 reads CASSSGAINEKLFF. As DNA, the CDR3 is TGTGCCAGCAGCTCAGGGGCGATTAATGAAAAACTGTTTTTT. The chain has TRBV11-2 and TRBJ1-4; perhaps TRBD1 as D (6 bases). The V gene lost 4 bases and the J gene lost 4 bases, with 10 bases spanning the gap. The CDR3 is 14 residues long. Germline values: CDR1 SGHAT, CDR2 FQNNGV. Full variable domain (remainder filled in from reference TRBV11-2 and TRBJ1-4): EAGVAQSPRYKIIEKRQSVAFWCNPISGHATLYWYQQILGQGPKLLIQFQNNGVVDDSQLPKDRFSAERLKGVDSTLKIQPAKLEDSAVYLCASSSGAINEKLFFGSGTQLSVL.

The J gene is TRBJ2-1, the V gene TRBV11-3; 13 bases are shared with TRBD2. V gave up 1 base and J gave up 9 bases; unmatched junction bases: 6. There are 16 residues in the CDR3. Germline loops: CDR1 SGHNT, CDR2 YENEEA. The CDR3 protein is CASSLGTSGRPGEQFF. The CDR3 region has the DNA TGTGCCAGCAGCTTAGGGACTAGCGGGAGACCGGGTGAGCAGTTCTTC.

Only one count was recorded for this clone. The chain employs TRBV6-6 and TRBJ2-2; 9 positions agree with TRBD1. CDR1 and CDR2 from the germline V gene are MNHNY and SVGAGI (reference sequence). The V segment lost 4 bases and the J segment 5 bases; nucleotides outside the gene matches: 2. The CDR3 runs 14 residues. The CDR3, as DNA: TGTGCCAGCAGTTTGGGACAGGGAACCGGGGAGCTGTTTTTT. Its protein is CASSLGQGTGELFF.

This clone was seen a few times. This chain uses TRBV28 with TRBJ1-6; no clear D. The CDR3 contains 15 residues. Germline V gives CDR1 MDHEN, CDR2 SYDVKM. Trimming pared 3 bases from V and 9 bases from J, leaving 15 bases between. The DNA of the CDR3 is TGTGCCAGCAGTTTCCGCGGATCGGGGAGTTCACCCCTCCACTTT. Translated: CASSFRGSGSSPLHF.

V gene TRBV7-8 combines with J gene TRBJ1-2; TRBD1 aligns across 7 bases. Trimming cost V 5 bases and J 5 bases; bases outside gene matches: 14. Germline-derived CDR1 and CDR2 are SGHVS and FQNEAQ. The CDR3 consists of 16 residues. CDR3 coding DNA: TGTGCCAGCAGCCTCGGGGGTAACAGGGGCGGGTATGGCTACACCTTC. Protein sequence: CASSLGGNRGGYGYTF.

V gene TRBV6-2 or TRBV6-3 combines with J gene TRBJ2-1; a possible D gene is TRBD2 (5 bases). With 6 bases removed from V and 8 bases from J, the gap between germline ends came to 14 bases. This CDR3 spans 13 amino acids. CDR1 and CDR2 (germline): MNHEY, SVGEGT. CDR3 protein: CASRPDYGDEQFF. In DNA, the CDR3 is TGTGCCAGCAGACCTGACTACGGTGATGAGCAGTTCTTC.

The genes are TRBV28 and TRBJ2-7; TRBD1 aligns across 8 bases. The CDR3 runs to 13 residues. In germline, CDR1 is MDHEN, CDR2 SYDVKM. V was pared by 7 bases and J by 2 bases, with 4 bases of the junction left unmatched. DNA for the CDR3: TGTGCCAGCAATTCAGGGGGCGCCTACGAGCAGTACTTC. It codes for CASNSGGAYEQYF. The whole variable domain, filled in from reference TRBV28 and TRBJ2-7, reads DVKVTQSSRYLVKRTGEKVFLECVQDMDHENMFWYRQDPGLGLRLIYFSYDVKMKEKGDIPEGYSVSREKKERFSLILESASTNQTSMYLCASNSGGAYEQYFGPGTRLTVT.

This rearrangement joins TRBV6-5 to TRBJ2-1; weak D call: TRBD2 (5 bases). This CDR3 comprises 14 residues. Trimming shortened V by 10 bases and J by 5 bases, and 18 bases separated the two germline ends. Germline V gene sequence: CDR1 MNHEY, CDR2 SVGAGI. The CDR3 sequence is CATHTRFSHNEQFF. CDR3 nucleotides: TGTGCCACCCACACTAGGTTTAGTCACAATGAGCAGTTCTTC.

V and J are TRBV12-3 or TRBV12-4 and TRBJ1-1; unclear D gene. There are 13 residues in the CDR3. V was clipped by 1 base and J by 3 bases, with 6 bases between them. For the CDR3, the DNA is TGTGCCAGCAGTTTAGATAGCGACACTGAAGCTTTCTTT. This encodes CASSLDSDTEAFF.

V and J are TRBV7-9 and TRBJ1-2; a possible D gene is TRBD1 (6 bases). Germline CDR1 is SEHNR and CDR2 is FQNEAQ (reference sequence). V was clipped by 5 bases and J by 0 bases, with 13 bases between them. This CDR3 spans 15 amino acids. Here the CDR3 DNA reads TGTGCCAGCAGCATTGCAGGGGAGTCTAACTATGGCTACACCTTC. Its protein product is CASSIAGESNYGYTF.

V usage is TRBV5-1 and J usage is TRBJ1-1, with D possibly TRBD1 on 6 matching bases. Trimming pared 2 bases from V and 1 base from J, leaving 15 bases between. The CDR3 is made up of 16 amino acids. The germline V gene has CDR1 SGHRS and CDR2 YFSETQ. The chain's CDR3 is CASSFGAGTQNTEAFF. The DNA of the CDR3 is TGCGCCAGCAGCTTCGGAGCCGGGACACAGAACACTGAAGCTTTCTTT.

This clone was counted a single time. The rearrangement uses TRBV7-2 and TRBJ1-1; D is possibly TRBD1 (5 bases). V lost 5 bases and J lost 2, with 15 bases in between. The CDR3 extends over 15 amino acids. Germline V gene data show CDR1 as SGHTA and CDR2 as FQGNSA. Written as DNA, the CDR3 is TGTGCCAGCAGCCCTCACGGCGGGGGAAACACTGAAGCTTTCTTT. Translated, it gives CASSPHGGGNTEAFF.

V and J are TRBV6-6 and TRBJ2-2; TRBD1 might be the D (5 bases). There are 16 residues in the CDR3. Germline lookup yields CDR1 MNHNY and CDR2 SVGAGI (reference sequence). V lost 8 bases and J 0 bases, leaving 16 bases between the germline ends. DNA for the CDR3: TGTGCCAGCGTCGTGAGCAGGGCTCCGAACACCGGGGAGCTGTTTTTT. This codes for CASVVSRAPNTGELFF.

The V call is TRBV5-4, the J call TRBJ2-3; TRBD2 might be the D (6 bases). Germline CDR1 is SGHNT and CDR2 is YYREEE (reference sequence). This CDR3 comprises 12 residues. The ends were cut back, 6 bases at V and 5 bases at J, with 10 bases in the middle. The CDR3 DNA follows: TGTGCCAGCACCCTGGGAGGAGATACGCAGTATTTT. Protein: CASTLGGDTQYF.

V and J are TRBV27 and TRBJ2-2; 9 bases match TRBD1. The germline V gene has CDR1 MNHEY and CDR2 SMNVEV (reference sequence). The CDR3 covers 14 residues. Losses at the gene ends were 7 bases for V and 4 bases for J; bases not matched to a gene: 4. This CDR3 is CASTPGQGTGELFF. CDR3 sequence (DNA): TGTGCCAGCACCCCGGGACAGGGCACCGGGGAGCTGTTTTTT.

The V gene is TRBV30, the J gene TRBJ2-3; TRBD2 agrees at 7 bases. Trimming at V came to 8 bases and at J to 6 bases, leaving 8 bases not matched to a gene. Per the germline V gene, CDR1 is GTSNPN and CDR2 is SVGIG (reference sequence). The CDR3 spans 12 residues. This chain's CDR3 is CAQVGGGDTQYF. The CDR3 DNA is TGTGCCCAGGTCGGGGGAGGGGATACGCAGTATTTT.

The rearrangement uses TRBV28 and TRBJ1-3, with 7 bases that match TRBD1. The germline V gene encodes CDR1 MDHEN and CDR2 SYDVKM. V shed 6 bases, J shed 0 bases, and the junction held 5 bases outside the gene matches. The CDR3 covers 15 residues. This CDR3 is CASRPDRHSGNTIYF. The CDR3 DNA reads as TGTGCCAGCAGACCGGACAGGCACTCTGGAAACACCATATATTTT.

The CDR3 reads CASSSGTSANIQYF. DNA for the CDR3: TGCGCCAGCAGTTCCGGGACTAGCGCTAACATTCAGTACTTC. The chain employs TRBV5-1 and TRBJ2-4; TRBD2 matches 10 bases. The CDR3 has 14 residues. V gave up 5 bases and J gave up 7 bases; unmatched junction bases: 6. The germline V gene has CDR1 SGHRS and CDR2 YFSETQ.

In its sample, this clone was seen many times. The genes are TRBV5-8 and TRBJ2-5; 9 nucleotides line up with TRBD1. The V and J ends lost 1 base and 3 bases, in that order; junction bases with no gene match: 4. The CDR3 runs 15 residues. CDR1 is SGHTS and CDR2 is YDEGEE in the germline V gene. The CDR3 reads CASSLLTGGKETQYF. DNA of the CDR3: TGTGCCAGCAGCTTGCTGACAGGGGGTAAAGAGACCCAGTACTTC.

The chain has TRBV6-2 or TRBV6-3 and TRBJ2-1; maybe TRBD2 (6 bases). Germline CDR1 is MNHEY and CDR2 is SVGEGT. V was pared by 2 bases and J by 10 bases, with 15 bases between. This CDR3 contains 14 residues. CDR3 DNA sequence: TGTGCCAGCAGTTACATCTCTGGGGAGGCCGAGCAGTTCTTC. This translates into CASSYISGEAEQFF.

V and J are TRBV7-2 and TRBJ2-3; the match to TRBD2 covers 11 bases. The CDR3 is made up of 14 amino acids. Germline V gene lookup returns CDR1 SGHTA and CDR2 FQGNSA. V was clipped by 4 bases and J by 8 bases; unmatched bases: 5. The CDR3 nucleotides are TGTGCCAGCAGCTATAGCGGGAGGGCCGCTACGCAGTATTTT. This encodes CASSYSGRAATQYF.

In this sample, this clone turned up a few times. The CDR3 DNA sequence: TGCGCCAGCAGCTTAACGCTAGCGGGCACAGATACGCAGTATTTT. Amino acids: CASSLTLAGTDTQYF. J is TRBJ2-3 and V is TRBV5-1, with 7 bases matching TRBD2. The junction had 4 bases not matched to a gene; V was cut back by 2 bases and J by 1 base. The CDR3 loop spans 15 amino acids. Germline CDR1 reads SGHRS; CDR2 reads YFSETQ.

This chain joins TRBV5-1 and TRBJ1-1; D possibly corresponds to TRBD1 (5 bases). CDR1 SGHRS and CDR2 YFSETQ come from the germline V gene. V dropped 0 bases and J dropped 0 bases, with 15 bases sitting between them. This CDR3 has 17 amino acids. DNA of the CDR3: TGCGCCAGCAGCTTGGAAGCGCCAGGGTTGATGAACACTGAAGCTTTCTTT. Protein: CASSLEAPGLMNTEAFF.

The chain employs TRBV6-2 or TRBV6-3 and TRBJ2-1, with TRBD2 matching 15 bases. CDR1 and CDR2 from the germline V gene are MNHEY and SVGEGT. Trimming took 5 bases from V and 6 from J; bases not matched to a gene: 8. CDR3 size: 17 residues. The CDR3 loop is CASSRTSGRASANEQFF. The DNA of the CDR3 is TGTGCCAGCAGTCGGACTAGCGGGAGGGCTTCGGCCAATGAGCAGTTCTTC.